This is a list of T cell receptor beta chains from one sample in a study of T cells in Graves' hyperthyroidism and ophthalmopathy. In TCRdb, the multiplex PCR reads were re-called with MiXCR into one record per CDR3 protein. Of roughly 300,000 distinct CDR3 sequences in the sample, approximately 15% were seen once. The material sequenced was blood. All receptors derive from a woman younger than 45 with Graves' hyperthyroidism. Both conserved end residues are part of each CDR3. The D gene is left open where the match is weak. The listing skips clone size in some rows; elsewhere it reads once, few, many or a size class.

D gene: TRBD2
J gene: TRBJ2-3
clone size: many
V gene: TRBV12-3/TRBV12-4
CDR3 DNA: TGTGCCAGCAGTTTTGGCGGGAGCCTAGCAGATACGCAGTATTTT
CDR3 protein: CASSFGGSLADTQYF

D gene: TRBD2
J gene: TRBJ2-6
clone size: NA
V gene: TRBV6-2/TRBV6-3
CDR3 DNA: TGTGCCAGCACGGGAGGGTATAGAACTGGGGCCAACGTCCTGACTTTC
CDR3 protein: CASTGGYRTGANVLTF

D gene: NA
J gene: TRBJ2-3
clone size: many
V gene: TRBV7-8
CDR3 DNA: TGTGCCAGCAGCTCCTCGATGAATACAGATACGCAGTATTTT
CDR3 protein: CASSSSMNTDTQYF

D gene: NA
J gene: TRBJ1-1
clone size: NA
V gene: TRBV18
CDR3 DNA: TGTGCCAGCTCACCACCGGGGGCGAACACTGAAGCTTTCTTT
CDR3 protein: CASSPPGANTEAFF

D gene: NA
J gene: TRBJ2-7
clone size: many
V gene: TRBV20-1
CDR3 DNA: TGCAGTGCCAACGAGGATGCCTACGAGCAGTACTTC
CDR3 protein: CSANEDAYEQYF

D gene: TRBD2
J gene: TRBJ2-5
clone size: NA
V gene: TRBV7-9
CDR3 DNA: TGTGCCAGCAGAGATAGACTAGCGGGAGGGAAAGAGACCCAGTACTTC
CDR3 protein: CASRDRLAGGKETQYF

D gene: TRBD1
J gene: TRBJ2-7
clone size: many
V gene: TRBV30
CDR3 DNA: TGTGCCTGGAGTATGGACAGGGGGCGGGAGCAGTACTTC
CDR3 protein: CAWSMDRGREQYF

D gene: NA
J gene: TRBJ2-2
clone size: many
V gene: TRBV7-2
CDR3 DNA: TGTGCCAGCAGCCCCGAAACCGGGGAGCTGTTTTTT
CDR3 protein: CASSPETGELFF

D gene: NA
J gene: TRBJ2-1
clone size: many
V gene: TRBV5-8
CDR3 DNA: TGTGCCAGCAGCTTGGAGACTAACTACAATGAGCAGTTCTTC
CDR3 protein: CASSLETNYNEQFF

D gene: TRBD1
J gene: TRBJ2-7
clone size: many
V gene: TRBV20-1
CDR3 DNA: TGCAGTGCTCCGGGACAGGGACCCCACGAGCAGTACTTC
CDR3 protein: CSAPGQGPHEQYF

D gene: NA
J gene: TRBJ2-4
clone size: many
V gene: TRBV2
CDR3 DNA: TGTGCCGTGTCGGGGGAACTAGCCAAAAACATTCAGTACTTC
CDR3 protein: CAVSGELAKNIQYF

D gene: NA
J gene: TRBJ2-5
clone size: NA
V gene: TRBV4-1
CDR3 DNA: TGCGCCACCGCTTCGGGCCTTCAAGAGACCCAGTACTTC
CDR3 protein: CATASGLQETQYF

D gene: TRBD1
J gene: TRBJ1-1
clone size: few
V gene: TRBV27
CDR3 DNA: TGTGCCAGCAGTCCACAGGGGACTACTGAAGCTTTCTTT
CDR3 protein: CASSPQGTTEAFF

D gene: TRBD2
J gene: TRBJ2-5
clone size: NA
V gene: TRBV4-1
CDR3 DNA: TGCGCCAGCAGCTTGACTAGCGGGAGAGGTCTAGAGACCCAGTACTTC
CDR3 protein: CASSLTSGRGLETQYF

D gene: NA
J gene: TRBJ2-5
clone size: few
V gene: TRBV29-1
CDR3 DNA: TGCAGCGTTGACTCACCAGGGCGGCGCCAAGAGACCCAGTACTTC
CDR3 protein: CSVDSPGRRQETQYF

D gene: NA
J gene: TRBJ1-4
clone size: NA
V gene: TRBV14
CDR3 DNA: TGTGCCAGCAGCCACCAGGGACTTCAAAAACTGTTTTTT
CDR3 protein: CASSHQGLQKLFF

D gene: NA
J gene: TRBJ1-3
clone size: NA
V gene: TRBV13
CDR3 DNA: TGTGCCAGCAGCGATGCCCTAGGGCGCAACTCTGGAAACACCATATATTTT
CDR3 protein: CASSDALGRNSGNTIYF

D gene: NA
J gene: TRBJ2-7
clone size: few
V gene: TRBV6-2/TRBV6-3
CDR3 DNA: TGTGCCAGCAGTTACGGTCGTAGGCCCTCCGTTCCCGAGCAGTACTTC
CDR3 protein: CASSYGRRPSVPEQYF

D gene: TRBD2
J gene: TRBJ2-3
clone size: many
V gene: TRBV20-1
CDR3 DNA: TGCAGTGTCAGGGCGGATGGTTTAGCGGGAGACACGCAGTATTTT
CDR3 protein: CSVRADGLAGDTQYF

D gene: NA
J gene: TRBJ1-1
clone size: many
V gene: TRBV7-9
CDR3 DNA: TGTGCCAGCAGCCCGGGACGCCCGAACACTGAAGCTTTCTTT
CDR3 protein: CASSPGRPNTEAFF

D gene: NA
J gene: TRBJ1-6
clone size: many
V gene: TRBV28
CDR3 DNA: TGTGCCATCGCCAGGGCCCCCTTTGGTTCACCCCTCCACTTT
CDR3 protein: CAIARAPFGSPLHF

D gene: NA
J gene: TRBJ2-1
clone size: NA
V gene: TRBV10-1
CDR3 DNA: TGCGCCAGCAGTGTGGGAAACTCCTACAATGAGCAGTTCTTC
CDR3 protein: CASSVGNSYNEQFF

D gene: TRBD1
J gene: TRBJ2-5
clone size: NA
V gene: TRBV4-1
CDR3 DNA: TGCGCCAGCAGCCAAACCGGGACAGGGGTTGAGACCCAGTACTTC
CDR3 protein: CASSQTGTGVETQYF

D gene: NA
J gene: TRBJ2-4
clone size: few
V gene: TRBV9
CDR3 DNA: TGTGCCAGCAGCCCCCGGGTTGGAAACATTCAGTACTTC
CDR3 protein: CASSPRVGNIQYF

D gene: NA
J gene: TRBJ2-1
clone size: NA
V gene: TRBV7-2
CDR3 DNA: TGTGCCAGCAGCTTAACGTGGTCTTGGGAGCAGTTCTTC
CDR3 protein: CASSLTWSWEQFF

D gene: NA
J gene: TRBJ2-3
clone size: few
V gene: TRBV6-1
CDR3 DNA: TGTGCCAGCAGAAAACCCCCGGATGGGACTGTCAGCACAGATACGCAGTATTTT
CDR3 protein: CASRKPPDGTVSTDTQYF

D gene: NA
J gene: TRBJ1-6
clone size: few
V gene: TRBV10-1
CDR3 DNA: TGCGCCAGCAGTGAGCGCGCGACAATTACCAATTCACCCCTCCACTTT
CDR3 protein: CASSERATITNSPLHF

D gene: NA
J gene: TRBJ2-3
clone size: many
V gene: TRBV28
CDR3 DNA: TGTGCCAGCAGTTTATTGGCGCCTTTCCAAACCAGCACAGATACGCAGTATTTT
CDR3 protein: CASSLLAPFQTSTDTQYF

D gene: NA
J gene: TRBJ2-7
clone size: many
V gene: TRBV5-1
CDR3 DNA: TGCGCCAGCAGCACTACTAGGGATCTCTCCTACGAGCAGTACTTC
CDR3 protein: CASSTTRDLSYEQYF

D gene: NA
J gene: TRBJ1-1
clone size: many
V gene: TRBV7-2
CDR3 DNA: TGTGCCAGCAGCTTATTCCAAGGCACTGAAGCTTTCTTT
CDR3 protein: CASSLFQGTEAFF

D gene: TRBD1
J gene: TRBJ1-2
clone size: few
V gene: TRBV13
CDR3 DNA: TGTGCCAGCAGCCCCCGGGACAGAATTAATGGCTACACCTTC
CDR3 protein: CASSPRDRINGYTF

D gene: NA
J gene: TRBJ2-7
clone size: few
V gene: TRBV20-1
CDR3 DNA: TGCAGTGCTAGAGAGGACACGAGCTCCTACGAGCAGTACTTC
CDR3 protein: CSAREDTSSYEQYF

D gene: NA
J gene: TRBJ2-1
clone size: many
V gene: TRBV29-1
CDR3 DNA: TGCAGCGGGGGGAGTGGGGGCAATGAGCAGTTCTTC
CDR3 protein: CSGGSGGNEQFF

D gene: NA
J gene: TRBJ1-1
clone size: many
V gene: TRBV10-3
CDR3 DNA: TGTGCCAAACCCTTCTCCTGGGGCACTGAAGCTTTCTTT
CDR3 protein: CAKPFSWGTEAFF